The rows below give T cell receptor beta chains drawn from one sample of a study of T cell responses to AZD1222 COVID-19 vaccine. The protocol was immunoSEQ multiplex PCR, while the TCRdb copy is restricted to in-frame clones and leaves out a portion. This table holds some 130,000 clones, 85% to 95% found once. The sample consisted of peripheral blood, taken 28 days after the second AZD1222 dose. The receptors come from an adult who received the AZD1222 COVID-19 vaccine. Both conserved end residues are trimmed from each CDR3.

>TRBJ1-1|15|TRBV28
ASTMAGGGLSYTEAF
>TRBJ2-5|16|TRBV4-1
ASSRYLGLAGVGETQY
>TRBJ2-1|15|TRBV5-4
ASSHSSSGLRGNEQF
>TRBJ2-5|14|TRBV24-1
ATSDLQFGGQETQY
>TRBJ1-1|12|TRBV5-6
ASSFRDRVTEAF
>TRBJ1-3|12|TRBV7-9
ASGRTGAGNTIY
>TRBJ1-6|14|TRBV6-2/TRBV6-3
ASSETGTGGNSPLH
>TRBJ1-1|10|TRBV30
AWSQGSAEAF
>TRBJ2-3|14|TRBV6-2/TRBV6-3
ASSYSFAGDTDTQY
>TRBJ1-2|11|TRBV12-3/TRBV12-4
ASSSDRGYGYT
>TRBJ2-3|12|TRBV7-9
ASSQTGGSDTQY
>TRBJ2-7|9|TRBV20-1
SASMDYEQY
>TRBJ2-2|10|TRBV5-1
ASSLIPGELF
>TRBJ1-3|10|TRBV2
ASSERGAKLG
>TRBJ1-2|11|TRBV10-3
AIKGAGVDGYT
>TRBJ1-2|10|TRBV28
ASSPPTGGYT
>TRBJ1-1|11|TRBV18
ASSPGIYTEAF
>TRBJ1-2|11|TRBV6-5
ASSYFGEGGYT
>TRBJ1-5|14|TRBV19
ASSSRPPSLNQPQH
>TRBJ2-2|11|TRBV10-3
AISDSNTGELF
>TRBJ2-7|12|TRBV11-2
ASSPDQVRNEQY
>TRBJ2-1|10|TRBV3-1/TRBV3-2
ASSQGYDEQF
>TRBJ1-2|13|TRBV2
ASSEQVDSAYGYT
>TRBJ1-2|15|TRBV19
ASCSYPSQGANRGYT
>TRBJ2-2|11|TRBV6-2/TRBV6-3
ASSYLVTGELF
>TRBJ2-5|13|TRBV5-4
ASSRPGTGRETQY
>TRBJ1-1|13|TRBV5-1
ASSPRGGGVTEAF
>TRBJ1-2|14|TRBV5-1
ASSFDVEGASYGYT
>TRBJ1-6|13|TRBV30
AWTRDRGLGSPLH
>TRBJ2-3|12|TRBV19
ASRGPVSTDTQY
>TRBJ1-2|12|TRBV9
ASSPPDYNYGYT
>TRBJ2-5|13|TRBV7-9
ASSLGASGEETQY
>TRBJ1-5|11|TRBV30
AWSVHSNQPQH
>TRBJ1-5|12|TRBV2
ASSIDSGGQPQH
>TRBJ1-2|14|TRBV5-5
ASSLGGQGSNYGYT
>TRBJ1-4|14|TRBV5-6
ASSLGAGGRGEKLF
>TRBJ1-2|9|TRBV28
ASSLEGGYT
>TRBJ1-1|12|TRBV24-1
ATSDHTGNTEAF
>TRBJ1-5|10|TRBV12-3/TRBV12-4
ASSFNLQPQH